This T cell receptor (beta chain) was sequenced in a study of cytomegalovirus exposure and HLA in healthy donors. Study observations and caveats: There were reportedly fewer N-insertions in an Asian-associated ancestry cluster than the roughly 670-donor mean, in a later analysis. TCR beta V- and J-gene trimming, according to a later analysis, was linked to a missense DCLRE1C variant.

Healthy bone marrow donors made up the donors. Trimming left V 2 bases short and J 9 bases short, with 4 bases between. Germline V lookup: CDR1 MNHEY, CDR2 SMNVEV (reference sequence). The CDR3 sequence is 11 residues long. Researchers ran the PCR with 60 Vbeta and 13 Jbeta primers. This table comes from immunoSEQ multiplex PCR, and its TCRdb copy is limited to in-frame clones, with some not included. The sample lists 100,000 to 150,000 clones, nearly 85% occurring once. Remarks on this clone: What it binds is unknown.

Sequenced: PBMCs. This chain joins TRBV27 and TRBJ1-4; D gene uncertain. The TCR comes from a boy aged 5-17 years in good health and CMV-seronegative. The CDR3 nucleotides read TGTGCCAGCAGTTTAATTAAAAAACTGTTTTTT. Its protein is CASSLIKKLFF.